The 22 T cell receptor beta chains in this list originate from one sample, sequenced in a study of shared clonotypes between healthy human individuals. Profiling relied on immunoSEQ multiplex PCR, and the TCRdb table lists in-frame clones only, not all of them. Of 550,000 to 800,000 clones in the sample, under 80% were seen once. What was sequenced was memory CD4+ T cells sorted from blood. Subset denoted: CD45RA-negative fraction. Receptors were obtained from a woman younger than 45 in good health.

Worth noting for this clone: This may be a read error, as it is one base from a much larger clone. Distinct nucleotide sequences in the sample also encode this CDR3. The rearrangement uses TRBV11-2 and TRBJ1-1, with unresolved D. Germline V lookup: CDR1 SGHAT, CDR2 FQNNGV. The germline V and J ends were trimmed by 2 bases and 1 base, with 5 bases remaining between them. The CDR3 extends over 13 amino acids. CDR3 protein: CASSLYRNTEAFF. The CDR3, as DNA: TGTGCCAGCAGCTTATACCGGAACACTGAAGCTTTCTTT.

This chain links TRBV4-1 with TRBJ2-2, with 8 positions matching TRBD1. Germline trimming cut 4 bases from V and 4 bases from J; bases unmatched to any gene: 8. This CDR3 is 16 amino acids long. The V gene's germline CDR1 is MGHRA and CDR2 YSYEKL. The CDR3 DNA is TGCGCCAGCAGCCGACAGGGGCTCGGGGGCACCGGGGAGCTGTTTTTT. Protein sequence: CASSRQGLGGTGELFF.

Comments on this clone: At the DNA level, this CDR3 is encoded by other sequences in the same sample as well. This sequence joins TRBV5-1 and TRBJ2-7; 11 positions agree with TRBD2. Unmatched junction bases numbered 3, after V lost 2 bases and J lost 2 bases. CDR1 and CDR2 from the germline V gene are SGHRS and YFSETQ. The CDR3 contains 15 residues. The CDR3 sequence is CASSFLAGGPYEQYF. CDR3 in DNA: TGCGCCAGCAGCTTCCTAGCGGGAGGCCCCTACGAGCAGTACTTC.

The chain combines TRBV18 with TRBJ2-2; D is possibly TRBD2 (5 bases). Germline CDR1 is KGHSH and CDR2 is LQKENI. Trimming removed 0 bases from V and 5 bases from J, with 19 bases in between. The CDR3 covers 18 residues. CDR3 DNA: TGTGCCAGCTCACCACCTCTGGCCGGGGAGATGAGGACCGGGGAGCTGTTTTTT. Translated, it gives CASSPPLAGEMRTGELFF.

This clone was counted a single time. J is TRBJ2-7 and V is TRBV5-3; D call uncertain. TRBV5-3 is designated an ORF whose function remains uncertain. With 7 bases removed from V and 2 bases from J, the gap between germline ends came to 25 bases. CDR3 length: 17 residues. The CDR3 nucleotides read TGTGCCAGATCAACTAATCGCCCGCGCGGTTGTCCCTACGAGCAGTACTTC. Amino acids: CARSTNRPRGCPYEQYF.

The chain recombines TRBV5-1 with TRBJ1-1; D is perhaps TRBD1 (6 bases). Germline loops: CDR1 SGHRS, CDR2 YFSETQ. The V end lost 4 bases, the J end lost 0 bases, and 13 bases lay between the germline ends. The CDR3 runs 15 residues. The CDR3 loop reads CASSPITGMNTEAFF. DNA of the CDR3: TGCGCCAGCAGCCCCATCACAGGGATGAACACTGAAGCTTTCTTT.

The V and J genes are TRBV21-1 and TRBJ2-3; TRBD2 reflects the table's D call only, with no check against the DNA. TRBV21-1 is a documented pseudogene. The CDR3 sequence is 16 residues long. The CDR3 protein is CASSKTPGPNTDTQYF. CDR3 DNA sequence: TGTGCCAGCAGCAAAACCCCGGGTCCAAACACAGATACGCAGTATTTT.

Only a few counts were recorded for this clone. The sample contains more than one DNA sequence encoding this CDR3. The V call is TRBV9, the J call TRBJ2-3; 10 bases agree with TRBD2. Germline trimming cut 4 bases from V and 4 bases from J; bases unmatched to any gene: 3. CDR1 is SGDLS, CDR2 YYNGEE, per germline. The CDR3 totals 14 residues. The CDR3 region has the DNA TGTGCCAGCAGCTTAGCGGGAGGATCAGATACGCAGTATTTT. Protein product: CASSLAGGSDTQYF.

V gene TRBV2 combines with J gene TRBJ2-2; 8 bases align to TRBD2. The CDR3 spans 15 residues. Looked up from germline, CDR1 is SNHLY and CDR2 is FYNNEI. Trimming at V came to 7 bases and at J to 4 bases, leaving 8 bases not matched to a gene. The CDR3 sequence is CASKASGSSTGELFF. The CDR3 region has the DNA TGTGCCAGCAAAGCTAGCGGGTCTAGCACCGGGGAGCTGTTTTTT.

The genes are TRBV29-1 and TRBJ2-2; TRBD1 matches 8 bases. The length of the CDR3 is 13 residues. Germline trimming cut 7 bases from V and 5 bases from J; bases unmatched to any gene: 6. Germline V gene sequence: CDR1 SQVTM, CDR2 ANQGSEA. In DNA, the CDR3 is TGCAGCGCCGACAGGGGTCGGACCGGGGAGCTGTTTTTT. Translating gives CSADRGRTGELFF.

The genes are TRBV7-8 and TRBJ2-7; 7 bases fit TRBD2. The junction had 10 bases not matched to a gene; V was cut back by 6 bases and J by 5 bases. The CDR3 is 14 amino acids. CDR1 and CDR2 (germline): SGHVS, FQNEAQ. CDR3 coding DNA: TGTGCCAGCAGGCCCGGGGGGAGAGGCGACGAGCAGTACTTC. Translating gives CASRPGGRGDEQYF.

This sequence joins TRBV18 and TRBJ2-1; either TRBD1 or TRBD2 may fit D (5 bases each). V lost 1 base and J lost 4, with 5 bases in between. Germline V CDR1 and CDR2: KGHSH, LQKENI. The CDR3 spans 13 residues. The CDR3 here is CASSPRGYNEQFF. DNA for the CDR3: TGTGCCAGCTCACCACGGGGGTACAATGAGCAGTTCTTC.

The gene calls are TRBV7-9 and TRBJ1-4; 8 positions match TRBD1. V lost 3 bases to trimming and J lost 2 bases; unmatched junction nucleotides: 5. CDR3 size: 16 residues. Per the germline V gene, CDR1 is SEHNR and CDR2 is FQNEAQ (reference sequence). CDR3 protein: CASSFDRGRTNEKLFF. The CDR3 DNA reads TGTGCCAGCAGCTTCGACAGGGGACGGACTAATGAAAAACTGTTTTTT.

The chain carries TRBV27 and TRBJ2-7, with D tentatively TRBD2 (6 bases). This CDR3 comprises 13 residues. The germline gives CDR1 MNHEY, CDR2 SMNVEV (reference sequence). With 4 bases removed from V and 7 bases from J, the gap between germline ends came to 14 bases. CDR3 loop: CASSSGLTGEQYF. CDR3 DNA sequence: TGTGCCAGCAGTTCAGGACTAACTGGGGAGCAGTACTTC.

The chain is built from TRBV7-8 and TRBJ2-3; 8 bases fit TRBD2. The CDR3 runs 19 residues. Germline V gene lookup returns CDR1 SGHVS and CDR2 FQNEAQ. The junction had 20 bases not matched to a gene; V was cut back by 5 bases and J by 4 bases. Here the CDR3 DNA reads TGTGCCAGCAGCCCCTCCCGTGCCGGGAGGGCCTGGGGCGCAGATACGCAGTATTTT. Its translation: CASSPSRAGRAWGADTQYF.

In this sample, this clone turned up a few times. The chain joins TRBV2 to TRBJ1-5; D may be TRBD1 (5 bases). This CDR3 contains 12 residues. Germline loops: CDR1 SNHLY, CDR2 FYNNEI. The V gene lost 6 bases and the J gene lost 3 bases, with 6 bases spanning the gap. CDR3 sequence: CASSGTNQPQHF. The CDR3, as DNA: TGTGCCAGCAGCGGGACCAATCAGCCCCAGCATTTT.

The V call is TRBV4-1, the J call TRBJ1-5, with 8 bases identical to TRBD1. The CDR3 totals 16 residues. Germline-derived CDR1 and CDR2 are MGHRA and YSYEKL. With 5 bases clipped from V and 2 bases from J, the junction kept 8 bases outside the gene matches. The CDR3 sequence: CASSFGQGTGNQPQHF. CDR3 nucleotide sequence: TGCGCCAGCAGCTTCGGACAGGGAACGGGCAATCAGCCCCAGCATTTT.

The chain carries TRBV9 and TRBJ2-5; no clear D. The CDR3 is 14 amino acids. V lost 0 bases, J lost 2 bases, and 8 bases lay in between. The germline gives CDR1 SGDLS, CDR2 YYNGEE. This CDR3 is CASSVAYGQETQYF. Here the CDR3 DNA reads TGTGCCAGCAGCGTAGCATACGGACAAGAGACCCAGTACTTC.

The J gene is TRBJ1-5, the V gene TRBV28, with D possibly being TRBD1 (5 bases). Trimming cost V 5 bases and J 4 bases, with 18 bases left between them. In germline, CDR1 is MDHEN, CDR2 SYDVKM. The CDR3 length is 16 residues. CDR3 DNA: TGTGCCAGCAGTCTTGGGACGTCGGAGGGAAATCAGCCCCAGCATTTT. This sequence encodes CASSLGTSEGNQPQHF.

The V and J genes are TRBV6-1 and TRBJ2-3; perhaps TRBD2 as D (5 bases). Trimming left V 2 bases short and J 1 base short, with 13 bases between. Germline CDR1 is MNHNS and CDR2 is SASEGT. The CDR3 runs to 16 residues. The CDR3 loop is CASSEFLARRTDTQYF. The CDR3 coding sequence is TGTGCCAGCAGTGAATTTCTAGCCCGGCGCACAGATACGCAGTATTTT.

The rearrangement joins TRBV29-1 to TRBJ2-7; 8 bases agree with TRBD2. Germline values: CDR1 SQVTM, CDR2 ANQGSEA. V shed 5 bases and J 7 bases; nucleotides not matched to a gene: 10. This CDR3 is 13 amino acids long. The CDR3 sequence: CSVSGTRNTEQYF. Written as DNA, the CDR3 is TGCAGCGTTTCCGGGACTAGGAATACTGAGCAGTACTTC.

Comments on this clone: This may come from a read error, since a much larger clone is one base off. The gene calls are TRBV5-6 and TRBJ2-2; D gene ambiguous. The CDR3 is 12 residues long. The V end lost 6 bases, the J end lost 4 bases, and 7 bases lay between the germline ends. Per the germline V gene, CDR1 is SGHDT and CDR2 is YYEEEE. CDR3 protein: CASTSTTGELFF. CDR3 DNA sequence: TGTGCCAGCACCTCGACCACCGGGGAGCTGTTTTTT.